This TCR beta chain was recovered during a study of PD-L1 blockade in urothelial cancer. Study overall: Counts from blood samples showed a median of roughly 130,000 T cells. Findings and caveats of the study: Tumor-associated clones in the blood of durable-benefit patients grew more at 3 weeks.

For this clone: Its antigen is undetermined.

Time point of the sample: pretreatment peripheral blood. The method was immunoSEQ multiplex PCR; TCRdb's version includes in-frame clones alone and lacks a portion of them. Seen here are roughly 63,000 clones, approximately 80% observed once, and the top ten hold 3.2%. The source is a man in his sixties or seventies with urothelial cancer. Source: PBMCs, taken around atezolizumab (anti-PD-L1) treatment.

This CDR3 is CAWTKPQTNQPQHF. The CDR3 coding sequence is TGTGCCTGGACTAAACCCCAGACAAATCAGCCCCAGCATTTT. V and J are TRBV30 and TRBJ1-5; D call uncertain. Trimming pared 4 bases from V and 4 bases from J, leaving 14 bases between. Germline V CDR1 and CDR2: GTSNPN, SVGIG (reference sequence). This CDR3 spans 14 amino acids.